The 21 T cell receptor beta chains below come from one sample, sequenced in a study of cytomegalovirus exposure and HLA in healthy donors. Both 60 Vbeta primers and 13 Jbeta primers went into the PCR. Assay: immunoSEQ multiplex PCR; the TCRdb copy retains only in-frame clones and omits some. Here the sample spans around 97,000 clones, roughly 79% being singletons. The sequencing input was PBMCs. These receptors were obtained from a man aged 50 to 59 in good health and CMV-seropositive.

The V and J genes are TRBV2 and TRBJ2-1; D is unclear. Germline V gives CDR1 SNHLY, CDR2 FYNNEI. Trimming took 3 bases from V and 4 from J, leaving 4 bases between them. There are 12 residues in the CDR3. This chain's CDR3 is CASSDLYNEQFF. CDR3 DNA sequence: TGTGCCAGCAGTGACTTGTACAATGAGCAGTTCTTC.

Points on this clone: An end of the junction differs from the germline gene, which may be a read error. The rearrangement links TRBV10-3 to TRBJ1-6; no clear D gene. CDR1 and CDR2 (germline): ENHRY, SYGVKD. The CDR3 spans 13 residues. CDR3 nucleotide sequence: TGTTCCATCGCGCGGGTCGATAATTCACCCCTCCACTTT. This sequence encodes CSIARVDNSPLHF.

As regards this clone: A read error may account for a junction end that differs from germline. The sample carries other DNA sequences with the same CDR3. The chain employs TRBV7-2 and TRBJ2-1, with a weak D call TRBD2 (5 bases). Germline lookup yields CDR1 SGHTA and CDR2 FQGNSA. This CDR3 has 13 residues. As DNA, the CDR3 is TGTGCCAGCAGCTTAATCAGAGGGAATGAACAGTTCTTC. Its translation is CASSLIRGNEQFF.

This chain joins TRBV5-4 and TRBJ1-1; 7 bases are a match to TRBD1. The CDR3 extends over 15 amino acids. CDR1 and CDR2 from the germline V gene are SGHNT and YYREEE (reference sequence). V gave up 4 bases and J gave up 3 bases; unmatched junction bases: 9. In DNA, the CDR3 is TGTGCCAGCAGCAAGAGACAGGGTGACTACACTGAAGCTTTCTTT. It translates to CASSKRQGDYTEAFF.

The chain couples TRBV5-4 to TRBJ2-6, with 14 bases lining up with TRBD2. Germline CDR1 and CDR2: SGHNT and YYREEE (reference sequence). This CDR3 region has 17 residues. V lost 4 bases and J lost 5; bases outside the gene matches: 5. CDR3 amino acids: CASSPGLAGARANVLTF. In nucleotides, the CDR3 is TGTGCCAGCAGCCCGGGACTAGCGGGAGCTCGGGCCAACGTCCTGACTTTC.

The CDR3 here is CASIAGMRQPQHF. Written as DNA, the CDR3 is TGTGCCAGCATTGCAGGGATGCGTCAGCCCCAGCATTTT. The rearrangement uses TRBV28 and TRBJ1-5; D is possibly TRBD1 (5 bases). The CDR3 spans 13 residues. CDR1 and CDR2 (germline): MDHEN, SYDVKM. Deletions cut 7 bases from V and 6 bases from J, with 13 bases between.

This chain joins TRBV11-3 and TRBJ2-1; weak D call: TRBD1 (5 bases). This CDR3 region has 9 residues. The germline V gene encodes CDR1 SGHNT and CDR2 YENEEA. V shed 5 bases and J shed 15 bases, with 8 bases lying between them. CDR3: CASSVTGFF. DNA of the CDR3: TGTGCCAGCAGCGTTACAGGGTTCTTC.

This clone appeared a few times. This specimen includes other DNA sequences encoding the same CDR3. This rearrangement joins TRBV10-3 to TRBJ2-5; D may be TRBD1 (6 bases). The germline V and J ends were trimmed by 6 bases and 5 bases, with 13 bases remaining between them. CDR3 length: 13 residues. Per germline, CDR1 ENHRY and CDR2 SYGVKD. The CDR3 bases are TGTGCCATCAGGGACAGCCGCCGGGAGACCCAGTACTTC. This gives the protein CAIRDSRRETQYF.

The rearrangement links TRBV9 to TRBJ2-2; D call uncertain. V lost 2 bases and J lost 8, with 4 bases in between. Germline V gene lookup returns CDR1 SGDLS and CDR2 YYNGEE. CDR3 length: 11 residues. The chain's CDR3 is CASSVSGELFF. For the CDR3, the DNA is TGTGCCAGCAGCGTTTCTGGGGAGCTGTTTTTT.

This clone was recorded once. The V and J genes are TRBV18 and TRBJ2-7, with D possibly matching TRBD1 (6 bases). The CDR3 length is 15 residues. Germline V gene lookup returns CDR1 KGHSH and CDR2 LQKENI. V was pared by 3 bases and J by 0 bases, with 12 bases between. CDR3 nucleotide sequence: TGTGCCAGCTCACCCCCAAGGGGGAGCTCCTACGAGCAGTACTTC. Translating gives CASSPPRGSSYEQYF.

This chain uses TRBV7-9 with TRBJ2-1; 9 bases match TRBD2. This CDR3 is 15 amino acids long. The germline V gene has CDR1 SEHNR and CDR2 FQNEAQ (reference sequence). The ends lost 3 bases at V and 0 bases at J; junction bases unmatched: 0. The chain's CDR3 is CASSFSGSSYNEQFF. The CDR3 DNA follows: TGTGCCAGCAGCTTTAGCGGGAGCTCCTACAATGAGCAGTTCTTC.

The gene calls are TRBV6-1 and TRBJ2-3; weak D call: TRBD2 (5 bases). CDR1 and CDR2 (germline): MNHNS, SASEGT. The CDR3 sequence is 13 residues long. With 9 bases removed from V and 0 bases from J, the gap between germline ends came to 10 bases. The CDR3 bases are TGTGCCAGTGAAGCGGTAAGCACAGATACGCAGTATTTT. Translated: CASEAVSTDTQYF.

The chain joins TRBV6-5 to TRBJ1-4; TRBD1 might be the D (6 bases). CDR3 length: 15 amino acids. CDR1 is MNHEY and CDR2 is SVGAGI in the germline V gene. V lost 7 bases and J 5 bases, leaving 17 bases between the germline ends. CDR3 residues: CASTRMGASNEKLFF. The CDR3 nucleotides read TGTGCCAGCACCCGTATGGGGGCGTCGAATGAAAAACTGTTTTTT.

This sequence joins TRBV30 and TRBJ1-1; no definite D call. From germline, CDR1 is GTSNPN and CDR2 SVGIG (reference sequence). This CDR3 is 13 amino acids long. The V and J ends lost 2 bases and 3 bases respectively, with 10 bases between them. CDR3 sequence (DNA): TGTGCCTGGAGTCCCCGGGGTGACACTGAAGCTTTCTTT. Its translation: CAWSPRGDTEAFF. Drawing the rest from reference TRBV30 and TRBJ1-1, the complete variable domain is SQTIHQWPATLVQPVGSPLSLECTVEGTSNPNLYWYRQAAGRGLQLLFYSVGIGQISSEVPQNLSASRPQDRQFILSSKKLLLSDSGFYLCAWSPRGDTEAFFGQGTRLTVV.

The chain combines TRBV18 with TRBJ2-7, with 7 bases fitting TRBD2. The CDR3 sequence is 15 residues long. Germline lookup yields CDR1 KGHSH and CDR2 LQKENI. The trim removed 3 bases at V and 0 bases at J, leaving 5 bases unmatched. CDR3 DNA: TGTGCCAGCTCACCTGCAGCGGGGAGCTCCTACGAGCAGTACTTC. It codes for CASSPAAGSSYEQYF.

The genes are TRBV28 and TRBJ2-6; a weak D match, TRBD1 (5 bases). The germline V gene has CDR1 MDHEN and CDR2 SYDVKM. This CDR3 has 18 amino acids. Trimming took off 4 bases at V and 1 base at J, with 17 bases between the two ends. The CDR3 is CASSSPRGTGSGANVLTF. CDR3 in DNA: TGTGCCAGCAGTTCCCCTAGGGGTACCGGATCTGGGGCCAACGTCCTGACTTTC.

The sample holds a few counts of this clone. The chain has TRBV6-5 and TRBJ1-3, with unresolved D. Germline V gene sequence: CDR1 MNHEY, CDR2 SVGAGI. The CDR3 loop spans 15 amino acids. V was trimmed by 7 bases and J by 1 base, leaving 14 bases between them. CDR3 sequence (DNA): TGTGCCAGCATTCTGGACGGGAATTCTGGAAACACCATATATTTT. It yields the protein CASILDGNSGNTIYF.

V gene TRBV7-2 combines with J gene TRBJ1-5; TRBD1 matches 10 bases. Germline V lookup: CDR1 SGHTA, CDR2 FQGNSA. V lost 2 bases and J lost 6; bases outside the gene matches: 16. The CDR3 contains 19 residues. The CDR3 here is CASSLLGSTGTGVSQPQHF. The DNA for the CDR3 is TGTGCCAGCAGCTTACTCGGCTCAACCGGGACAGGGGTCAGTCAGCCCCAGCATTTT.

The chain joins TRBV30 to TRBJ2-2; 11 bases are shared with TRBD1. Germline-derived CDR1 and CDR2 are GTSNPN and SVGIG (reference sequence). V lost 0 bases, J lost 4 bases, and 4 bases stayed unmatched. The CDR3 consists of 16 residues. CDR3 residues: CAWSVPDRGLTGELFF. As DNA, the CDR3 is TGTGCCTGGAGTGTACCGGACAGGGGGCTCACCGGGGAGCTGTTTTTT.

The V gene is TRBV5-1, the J gene TRBJ2-2, with TRBD2 as a possible D gene (5 bases). V lost 1 base and J lost 7, with 5 bases in between. From germline, CDR1 is SGHRS and CDR2 YFSETQ. The CDR3 has 12 amino acids. The DNA for the CDR3 is TGCGCCAGCAGCTTGCGGGGCGGGGAGCTGTTTTTT. Encoded protein: CASSLRGGELFF.

This clone was counted between two and nine times. The chain recombines TRBV6-1 with TRBJ1-4, with TRBD1 as a possible D gene (6 bases). CDR1 is MNHNS and CDR2 is SASEGT in the germline V gene. CDR3 length: 15 amino acids. The V and J ends lost 6 bases and 3 bases respectively, with 14 bases between them. CDR3 in amino acids: CASRTDRFANEKLFF. The CDR3 nucleotides read TGTGCCAGCAGGACAGACAGGTTCGCTAATGAAAAACTGTTTTTT.